Presented here are 25 T cell receptor beta chains from one specimen sequenced in a study of OX40 agonist ivuxolimab in advanced cancers. Clones were read by immunoSEQ multiplex PCR, and TCRdb kept only the in-frame ones, dropping some. Among 40,000 to 45,000 clones, around 89% were seen once, and the ten largest hold 4% to 5%. The sequenced sample was CD4+ or CD8+ T cells sorted from blood, obtained in a trial of the OX40 agonist ivuxolimab. Receptors originate from an adult with an advanced solid tumor such as melanoma, head and neck, liver or kidney cancer.

The chain combines TRBV27 with TRBJ1-5, with D uncertain. CDR1 MNHEY and CDR2 SMNVEV come from the germline V gene (reference sequence). This CDR3 comprises 16 residues. V shed 3 bases and J shed 6 bases, with 18 bases lying between them. CDR3 DNA: TGTGCCAGCAGTTTGAAATCACTGCCCCTGGGTCAGCCCCAGCATTTT. It yields the protein CASSLKSLPLGQPQHF.

This clone was recorded only once. The V call is TRBV7-9, the J call TRBJ2-5; TRBD2 agrees at 12 bases. The CDR3 runs 16 residues. Losses at the gene ends were 4 bases for V and 5 bases for J; bases not matched to a gene: 8. Germline V gene data show CDR1 as SEHNR and CDR2 as FQNEAQ (reference sequence). This CDR3 reads CASSSPQLAGGETQYF. CDR3 coding DNA: TGTGCCAGCAGCTCACCCCAGCTAGCGGGGGGGGAGACCCAGTACTTC.

The chain recombines TRBV7-2 with TRBJ1-6, with 10 bases matching TRBD1. From germline, CDR1 is SGHTA and CDR2 FQGNSA. The CDR3 sequence is 14 residues long. V lost 6 bases, J lost 10 bases, and 6 bases stayed unmatched. CDR3 region: CASSYRDRGSPLHF. CDR3 coding DNA: TGTGCCAGCAGTTACCGGGACAGGGGCTCACCCCTCCACTTT.

The chain has TRBV30 and TRBJ2-1; 9 positions agree with TRBD2. CDR3 length: 13 amino acids. Germline V CDR1 and CDR2: GTSNPN, SVGIG (reference sequence). V shed 3 bases, J shed 6 bases, and the junction held 3 bases outside the gene matches. CDR3 in DNA: TGTGCCTGGAGCCTGGGACTAGCCAATGAGCAGTTCTTC. Translating gives CAWSLGLANEQFF.

This clone showed up just once. The rearrangement links TRBV29-1 to TRBJ2-3, with TRBD2 as a possible D gene (5 bases). V was shortened by 4 bases and J by 6 bases, with 11 bases between the two germline ends. This CDR3 is 12 amino acids long. Per germline, CDR1 SQVTM and CDR2 ANQGSEA. The CDR3 DNA follows: TGCAGCGTTGTCGAGGGCGGGGATACGCAGTATTTT. It yields the protein CSVVEGGDTQYF.

The rearrangement joins TRBV11-3 to TRBJ2-1; 7 bases align to TRBD2. V shed 5 bases, J shed 3 bases, and the junction held 7 bases outside the gene matches. The CDR3 consists of 15 residues. The V gene's germline CDR1 is SGHNT and CDR2 YENEEA. The CDR3 region is CASSLSGAGYNEQFF. Written as DNA, the CDR3 is TGTGCCAGCAGCCTAAGCGGGGCCGGCTACAATGAGCAGTTCTTC.

V usage is TRBV6-1 and J usage is TRBJ1-6; D is undetermined. V was trimmed by 1 base and J by 0 bases, leaving 4 bases between them. CDR1 is MNHNS and CDR2 is SASEGT in the germline V gene. The CDR3 is made up of 15 amino acids. The CDR3 DNA reads TGTGCCAGCAGTGAAGGGAGCTCCTATAATTCACCCCTCCACTTT. Encoded protein: CASSEGSSYNSPLHF.

The chain is built from TRBV28 and TRBJ1-1, with D possibly matching TRBD1 (5 bases). The CDR3 has 18 residues. Germline CDR1 reads MDHEN; CDR2 reads SYDVKM. Deletions cut 5 bases from V and 1 base from J, with 23 bases between. The CDR3 loop is CASSLITGLGQPNTEAFF. The CDR3 DNA reads TGTGCCAGCAGTCTCATCACTGGACTGGGGCAACCGAACACTGAAGCTTTCTTT.

V and J are TRBV28 and TRBJ1-4, with a possible D match to TRBD1 (6 bases). V was clipped by 6 bases and J by 6 bases, with 11 bases between them. This CDR3 is built from 13 residues. Germline V lookup: CDR1 MDHEN, CDR2 SYDVKM. The CDR3 coding sequence is TGTGCCAGCAGAAAGGGGGTTGATGAAAAACTGTTTTTT. Translation gives CASRKGVDEKLFF.

The rearrangement links TRBV19 to TRBJ1-1, with D possibly matching TRBD1 (5 bases). Germline V lookup: CDR1 LNHDA, CDR2 SQIVND (reference sequence). V was cut by 8 bases and J by 2 bases, with 12 bases left in between. The CDR3 has 13 amino acids. The DNA of the CDR3 is TGTGCCAGTTCACAGGCGAAAAACACTGAAGCTTTCTTT. Its translation is CASSQAKNTEAFF.

The rearrangement uses TRBV7-2 and TRBJ1-6; D might be TRBD1 (6 bases). The V gene's germline CDR1 is SGHTA and CDR2 FQGNSA. The V gene lost 5 bases and the J gene lost 0 bases, with 14 bases spanning the gap. This CDR3 is 17 amino acids long. CDR3 in amino acids: CASSIGTTSSYNSPLHF. The DNA of the CDR3 is TGTGCCAGCAGCATAGGGACAACGAGCTCCTATAATTCACCCCTCCACTTT.

The rearrangement joins TRBV14 to TRBJ1-2, with a possible D match to TRBD1 (6 bases). The CDR3 totals 13 residues. Trimming pared 8 bases from V and 3 bases from J, leaving 13 bases between. Germline CDR1 reads SGHDN; CDR2 reads FVKESK. Here the CDR3 reads CASGQTGYYGYTF. The CDR3 coding sequence is TGTGCCAGCGGACAGACGGGTTACTATGGCTACACCTTC.

The chain carries TRBV6-1 and TRBJ1-5, with D unresolved. The CDR3 extends over 15 amino acids. V was shortened by 5 bases and J by 3 bases, with 14 bases between the two germline ends. In germline, CDR1 is MNHNS, CDR2 SASEGT. The CDR3 sequence: CASSRTQLDNQPQHF. The CDR3 nucleotides read TGTGCCAGCAGTAGAACGCAGCTCGACAATCAGCCCCAGCATTTT.

The chain carries TRBV7-2 and TRBJ2-1; D uncertain. Germline V gene sequence: CDR1 SGHTA, CDR2 FQGNSA. V dropped 3 bases and J dropped 0 bases, with 6 bases sitting between them. The CDR3 contains 14 residues. The CDR3 here is CASSLIGSYNEQFF. CDR3 bases: TGTGCCAGCAGCTTGATAGGCTCCTACAATGAGCAGTTCTTC.

The rearrangement links TRBV7-9 to TRBJ1-3; D is possibly TRBD1 (5 bases). Germline-derived CDR1 and CDR2 are SEHNR and FQNEAQ (reference sequence). This CDR3 has 18 residues. Trimming stripped 5 bases from V and 3 bases from J, with 23 bases between. The CDR3 DNA reads as TGTGCCAGCAGCCCTCGAAACGGGGGAGGGTCCCTTGGAAACACCATATATTTT. Translation: CASSPRNGGGSLGNTIYF.

The chain uses TRBV9 and TRBJ1-6, with unresolved D. The CDR3 is made up of 14 amino acids. The V gene lost 0 bases and the J gene lost 7 bases, with 8 bases spanning the gap. Per germline, CDR1 SGDLS and CDR2 YYNGEE. CDR3 in DNA: TGTGCCAGCAGCGTAGGGAATGAAAATTCACCCCTCCACTTT. Translation: CASSVGNENSPLHF.

J is TRBJ1-1 and V is TRBV7-2; D gene unclear. Germline V gene sequence: CDR1 SGHTA, CDR2 FQGNSA. This CDR3 region has 14 residues. Trimming left V 5 bases short and J 5 bases short, with 15 bases between. The CDR3: CASSRSGSKTEAFF. The CDR3 DNA is TGTGCCAGCAGCCGCTCCGGTTCGAAGACTGAAGCTTTCTTT.

The rearrangement uses TRBV5-1 and TRBJ2-7; no clear D gene. CDR3 length: 13 residues. The V gene's germline CDR1 is SGHRS and CDR2 YFSETQ. V was trimmed by 3 bases and J by 1 base, leaving 8 bases between them. The CDR3 DNA sequence: TGCGCCAGCAGCTCCTTATCGTCCTACGAGCAGTACTTC. Translating gives CASSSLSSYEQYF.

The chain's CDR3 is CAWSVPGLGIQYF. DNA of the CDR3: TGTGCCTGGAGTGTACCTGGTTTAGGCATTCAGTACTTC. J is TRBJ2-4 and V is TRBV30; no clear D. The V gene lost 0 bases and the J gene lost 9 bases, with 12 bases spanning the gap. The CDR3 loop spans 13 amino acids. Germline CDR1 and CDR2: GTSNPN and SVGIG (reference sequence).

V usage is TRBV4-1 and J usage is TRBJ1-1, with no clear D. This CDR3 is built from 17 residues. CDR1 is MGHRA, CDR2 YSYEKL, per germline. V gave up 0 bases and J gave up 0 bases, with 14 bases separating them. The CDR3 here is CASSQDQEALMNTEAFF. The CDR3 DNA is TGCGCCAGCAGCCAAGATCAGGAGGCGTTAATGAACACTGAAGCTTTCTTT.

The genes are TRBV6-6 and TRBJ2-2; 7 positions match TRBD1. CDR3 length: 14 residues. The J segment lost 3 bases and the V segment lost 5 bases, leaving 3 bases of the junction unmatched. The germline CDR1 and CDR2 sequences are MNHNY and SVGAGI (reference sequence). Here the CDR3 DNA reads TGTGCCAGCAGTCGGGACAGAGACACCGGGGAGCTGTTTTTT. It codes for CASSRDRDTGELFF.

This chain uses TRBV30 with TRBJ1-1; D gene ambiguous. The V end was cut by 0 bases, the J end by 3 bases, with 8 bases between. CDR1 is GTSNPN, CDR2 SVGIG, per germline (reference sequence). The CDR3 contains 13 residues. In DNA, the CDR3 is TGTGCCTGGAGTGTACGGCGCCACACTGAAGCTTTCTTT. Translation: CAWSVRRHTEAFF.

The table lists this clone with a count of one. This chain connects TRBV12-5 to TRBJ2-1; 8 nucleotides match TRBD2. Losses at the gene ends were 0 bases for V and 4 bases for J; bases not matched to a gene: 5. This CDR3 region has 16 residues. Germline V gives CDR1 LGHNT, CDR2 FRNRAP. CDR3 DNA sequence: TGTGCTAGTGGTTTGGTACGGTTAGCGGGATACAATGAGCAGTTCTTC. Translated: CASGLVRLAGYNEQFF.

This clone has a single count. This chain connects TRBV21-1 to TRBJ2-3; the tabulated D call, TRBD1, remains unverified against the DNA. TRBV21-1 is an annotated pseudogene. This CDR3 is built from 20 residues. This CDR3 reads CASSKFRTGDLPLSTDTQYF. CDR3 nucleotides: TGTGCCAGCAGCAAATTCCGGACAGGGGACCTGCCCCTTAGCACAGATACGCAGTATTTT.

The gene calls are TRBV6-6 and TRBJ2-7; possibly TRBD2 for D (6 bases). V dropped 5 bases and J dropped 1 base, with 12 bases sitting between them. The germline V gene has CDR1 MNHNY and CDR2 SVGAGI (reference sequence). The CDR3 length is 14 residues. This chain's CDR3 is CASSRGTVSYEQYF. The CDR3 DNA follows: TGTGCCAGCAGTCGCGGGACGGTTTCCTACGAGCAGTACTTC.